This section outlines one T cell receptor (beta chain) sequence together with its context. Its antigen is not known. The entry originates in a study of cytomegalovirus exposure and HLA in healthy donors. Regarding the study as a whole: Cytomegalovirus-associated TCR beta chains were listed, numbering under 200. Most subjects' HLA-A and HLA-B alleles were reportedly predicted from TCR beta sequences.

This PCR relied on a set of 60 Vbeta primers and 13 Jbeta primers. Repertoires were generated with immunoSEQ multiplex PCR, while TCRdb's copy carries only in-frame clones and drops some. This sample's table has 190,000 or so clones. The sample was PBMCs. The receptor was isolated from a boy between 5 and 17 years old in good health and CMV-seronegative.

This CDR3 is CASSLADSRRGSPLHF. DNA for the CDR3: TGTGCCAGCAGCTTGGCGGACTCAAGACGGGGTTCACCCCTCCACTTT. This sequence joins TRBV5-4 and TRBJ1-6; the D is unclear. Between the trimmed V and J ends, which lost 0 bases and 9 bases, there was a span of 16 bases. Germline CDR1 and CDR2: SGHNT and YYREEE (reference sequence). This CDR3 has 16 residues.